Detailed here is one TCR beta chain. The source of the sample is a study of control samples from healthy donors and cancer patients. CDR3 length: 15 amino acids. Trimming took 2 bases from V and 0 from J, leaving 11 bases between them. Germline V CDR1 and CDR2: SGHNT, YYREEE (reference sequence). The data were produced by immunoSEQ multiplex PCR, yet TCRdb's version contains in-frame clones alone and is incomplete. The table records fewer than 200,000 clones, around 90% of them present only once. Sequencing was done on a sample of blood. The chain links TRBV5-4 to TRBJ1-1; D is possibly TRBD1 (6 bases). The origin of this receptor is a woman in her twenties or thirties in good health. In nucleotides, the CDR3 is TGTGCCAGCAGCTTCAGGACAGCTTTGAACACTGAAGCTTTCTTT. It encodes CASSFRTALNTEAFF.